The 18 T cell receptor beta chains below were found in one sample sequenced in a study of CD8 T cells in Susac syndrome. An input of roughly 0.45 to 1 ug of RNA was subjected to reverse transcription using random hexamers. TCRdb used MiXCR to reprocess the immunoSEQ multiplex PCR reads, holding one entry per CDR3 protein. The sample yields around 69,000 distinct CDR3 sequences, approximately 93% seen once. The material sequenced was CD8+ T cells from PBMCs. All receptors derive from a human donor with Susac syndrome.

The CDR3 reads CASSPGTSSDEQFF. Here the CDR3 DNA reads TGTGCCAGCTCACCAGGGACTAGCTCCGATGAGCAGTTCTTC. This rearrangement joins TRBV18 to TRBJ2-1; 9 bases agree with TRBD2. Germline CDR1 and CDR2: KGHSH and LQKENI. The V segment lost 2 bases and the J segment 8 bases; nucleotides outside the gene matches: 4. The length of the CDR3 is 14 residues.

CDR3 nucleotide sequence: TGTGCCACCAGTGACCGACAGGGGTATGGCTACACCTTC. Its translation: CATSDRQGYGYTF. V usage is TRBV24-1 and J usage is TRBJ1-2; 8 bases are shared with TRBD1. Germline V gene data show CDR1 as KGHDR and CDR2 as SFDVKD. After removal of 4 bases from V and 5 bases from J, the junction contained 2 bases not matched to a gene. CDR3 size: 13 residues.

The gene calls are TRBV20-1 and TRBJ2-3, with a weak D call TRBD2 (7 bases). V lost 4 bases to trimming and J lost 2 bases, with 10 bases between them. CDR3 length: 13 amino acids. Germline values: CDR1 DFQATT, CDR2 SNEGSKA (reference sequence). CDR3 nucleotides: TGCAGTGCTACAGGGGACTACACAGATACGCAGTATTTT. Translated, it gives CSATGDYTDTQYF.

The rearrangement joins TRBV7-2 to TRBJ2-3; D perhaps matches TRBD2 (6 bases). Germline assignment: CDR1 SGHTA and CDR2 FQGNSA. The CDR3 covers 16 residues. Trimming took 5 bases from V and 0 from J, leaving 15 bases between them. The CDR3 region has the DNA TGTGCCAGCAGCCACAGAGGGAGGTTAAGCACAGATACGCAGTATTTT. This codes for CASSHRGRLSTDTQYF. Together with reference TRBV7-2 and TRBJ2-3, the CDR3 gives the full variable domain: GAGVSQSPSNKVTEKGKDVELRCDPISGHTALYWYRQSLGQGLEFLIYFQGNSAPDKSGLPSDRFSAERTGGSVSTLTIQRTQQEDSAVYLCASSHRGRLSTDTQYFGPGTRLTVL.

The chain joins TRBV28 to TRBJ2-1; tentative D call: TRBD2 (5 bases). Trimming took 6 bases from V and 7 from J, leaving 13 bases between them. In germline, CDR1 is MDHEN, CDR2 SYDVKM. This CDR3 region has 13 residues. In DNA, the CDR3 is TGTGCCAGCAGAAGCGGAAGCAGAAATGAGCAGTTCTTC. Its protein is CASRSGSRNEQFF.

CDR3 region: CASSTPGDYEQYF. CDR3 DNA: TGTGCCAGCAGCACCCCGGGGGATTACGAGCAGTACTTC. V gene TRBV7-2 combines with J gene TRBJ2-7; D possibly corresponds to TRBD2 (6 bases). The V end lost 5 bases, the J end lost 4 bases, and 12 bases lay between the germline ends. This CDR3 contains 13 residues. Germline CDR1 and CDR2: SGHTA and FQGNSA.

Written as DNA, the CDR3 is TGCAGTGCTGACAAGGGCAGCAATCAGCCCCAGCATTTT. Amino acid sequence: CSADKGSNQPQHF. This rearrangement joins TRBV20-1 to TRBJ1-5; D not certain. The ends were cut back, 5 bases at V and 1 base at J, with 9 bases in the middle. The CDR3 sequence is 13 residues long. Germline V CDR1 and CDR2: DFQATT, SNEGSKA (reference sequence).

The chain couples TRBV6-1 to TRBJ1-2, with 10 bases identical to TRBD1. V gave up 7 bases and J gave up 4 bases; unmatched junction bases: 12. This CDR3 contains 16 residues. CDR1 and CDR2 from the germline V gene are MNHNS and SASEGT. CDR3 protein: CASIPYRGQGIYGYTF. CDR3 in DNA: TGTGCCAGCATCCCCTATCGGGGACAGGGGATCTATGGCTACACCTTC.

This clonotype was observed a single time. V gene TRBV20-1 combines with J gene TRBJ2-1; 10 nucleotides align to TRBD2. The CDR3 has 14 residues. The germline CDR1 and CDR2 sequences are DFQATT and SNEGSKA (reference sequence). Trimming at V came to 4 bases and at J to 9 bases, leaving 9 bases not matched to a gene. The CDR3, as DNA: TGCAGTGCTATACTAAGCGGGAGGGCCGGTGAGCAGTTCTTC. Amino acids: CSAILSGRAGEQFF.

The chain uses TRBV7-9 and TRBJ2-1; no firm D call. In germline, CDR1 is SEHNR, CDR2 FQNEAQ (reference sequence). The CDR3 length is 15 residues. Trimming left V 0 bases short and J 3 bases short, with 9 bases between. CDR3 region: CASSLAQSLYNEQFF. The CDR3 coding sequence is TGTGCCAGCAGCTTAGCGCAGTCCCTCTACAATGAGCAGTTCTTC.

The chain recombines TRBV20-1 with TRBJ2-5; D perhaps matches TRBD2 (6 bases). The CDR3 covers 12 residues. The ends were cut back, 0 bases at V and 7 bases at J, with 9 bases in the middle. Germline V gene data show CDR1 as DFQATT and CDR2 as SNEGSKA (reference sequence). The chain's CDR3 is CSARDPGVTQYF. As DNA, the CDR3 is TGCAGTGCTAGAGACCCGGGGGTGACCCAGTACTTC.

The V and J genes are TRBV11-1 and TRBJ1-3, with TRBD1 matching 8 bases. The CDR3 sequence is 20 residues long. CDR1 is SGHAT and CDR2 is FQDESV in the germline V gene (reference sequence). Germline trimming cut 2 bases from V and 1 base from J; bases unmatched to any gene: 16. This CDR3 is CASSLLRTGPSSSSGNTIYF. As DNA, the CDR3 is TGTGCCAGCAGCTTACTCCGGACAGGGCCGTCAAGCTCTTCTGGAAACACCATATATTTT.

The J gene is TRBJ1-1, the V gene TRBV3-1, with no clear D. Germline V gives CDR1 LGHDT, CDR2 YNNKEL (reference sequence). The length of the CDR3 is 14 residues. V lost 1 base, J lost 0 bases, and 6 bases lay in between. The CDR3 DNA reads as TGTGCCAGCAGCCAAGTTCCTGTGAACACTGAAGCTTTCTTT. Translating it yields CASSQVPVNTEAFF.

The chain carries TRBV2 and TRBJ1-1; D is uncertain. The germline CDR1 and CDR2 sequences are SNHLY and FYNNEI. The V end lost 4 bases, the J end lost 1 base, and 7 bases lay between the germline ends. CDR3 size: 13 residues. CDR3 in DNA: TGTGCCAGCAGTGGACAAGGGAACACTGAAGCTTTCTTT. Protein: CASSGQGNTEAFF.

The chain has TRBV28 and TRBJ2-4, with D unresolved. Germline CDR1 is MDHEN and CDR2 is SYDVKM. Deletions cut 5 bases from V and 0 bases from J, with 17 bases between. The CDR3 runs 17 residues. The CDR3 is CASSAVVLALAKNIQYF. Written as DNA, the CDR3 is TGTGCCAGCAGTGCCGTGGTTTTGGCACTAGCCAAAAACATTCAGTACTTC.

V gene TRBV3-1 combines with J gene TRBJ2-3, with D perhaps given as TRBD1 or TRBD2 (5 bases each). Looked up from germline, CDR1 is LGHDT and CDR2 is YNNKEL (reference sequence). The CDR3 length is 15 residues. V gave up 1 base and J gave up 4 bases, with 12 bases separating them. The CDR3 DNA sequence: TGTGCCAGCAGCCAAGTGGGGGAGTGGGCAGATACGCAGTATTTT. It codes for CASSQVGEWADTQYF.

This clonotype has a single count. The gene calls are TRBV23-1 and TRBJ2-1; TRBD1 aligns across 10 bases. TRBV23-1 is treated as an ORF (open reading frame) with a function not yet certain. This CDR3 has 16 residues. Trimming cost V 2 bases and J 8 bases; bases outside gene matches: 9. The DNA of the CDR3 is TGCGCCAGCAGTCAAGCTTCCGGGACAGGGGTTCATGAGCAGTTCTTC. This codes for CASSQASGTGVHEQFF.

This chain links TRBV29-1 with TRBJ2-5, with D unclear. The CDR3 extends over 13 amino acids. Trimming pared 1 base from V and 0 bases from J, leaving 6 bases between. Germline CDR1 is SQVTM and CDR2 is ANQGSEA. The CDR3 loop reads CSVEGRYQETQYF. CDR3 nucleotides: TGCAGCGTTGAAGGAAGGTACCAAGAGACCCAGTACTTC.